This T cell receptor beta chain was profiled in a study of T cells in Graves' hyperthyroidism and ophthalmopathy. Regions amplified from RNA transcripts were the TCR beta CDR3 regions. With the HTBI primer set, the TCR CDR3 went through a first round of RT-PCR. Via MiXCR, TCRdb re-called the multiplex PCR reads, giving one row per CDR3 protein. The table records roughly 570,000 distinct CDR3 sequences, approximately 44% of them present only once. The CDR3 is made up of 19 amino acids. J lost 2 bases, V lost 0 bases, and 10 bases had no gene match. This clonotype appeared many times. J is TRBJ2-7 and V is TRBV12-3 or TRBV12-4; 13 bases agree with TRBD2. Sequenced: peripheral blood or thyroid tissue (not recorded which). This sequence was found in an adult woman with Graves' disease, either hyperthyroidism or ophthalmopathy (not recorded which). The CDR3 DNA reads as TGTGCCAGCAGTTTAGCGCTGAGACTAGCGGGAGGAAATCCCTACGAGCAGTACTTC. It specifies CASSLALRLAGGNPYEQYF.